Sequencing of this TCR beta chain was carried out in a study of T cells in narcolepsy. TCRdb's copy holds only in-frame clones and misses some; the assay was immunoSEQ multiplex PCR. The data hold about 40,000 clones, with about 91% observed a single time. With V trimmed by 4 bases and J by 5 bases, 6 bases remained unmatched. The CDR3 runs to 14 residues. Germline V gives CDR1 LNHDA, CDR2 SQIVND (reference sequence). The chain links TRBV19 to TRBJ2-5, with TRBD1 matching over 8 bases. This TCR came from a human donor with narcolepsy. Sequences were obtained from CD45RA- memory CD4+ T cells from PBMCs. The CDR3 bases are TGTGCCAGTAGTAGGACAGGGTTCGAGGAGACCCAGTACTTC. It yields the protein CASSRTGFEETQYF.